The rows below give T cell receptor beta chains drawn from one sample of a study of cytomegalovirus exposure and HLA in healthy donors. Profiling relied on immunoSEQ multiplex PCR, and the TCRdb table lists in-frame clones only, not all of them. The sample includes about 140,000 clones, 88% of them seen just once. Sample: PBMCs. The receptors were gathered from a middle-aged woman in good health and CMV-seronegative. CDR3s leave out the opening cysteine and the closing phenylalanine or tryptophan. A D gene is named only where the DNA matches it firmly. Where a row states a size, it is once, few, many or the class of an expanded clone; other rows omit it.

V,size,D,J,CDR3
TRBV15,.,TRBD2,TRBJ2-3,ATSRDWGLQTDTQY
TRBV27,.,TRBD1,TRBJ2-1,ASSLRDRLREQF
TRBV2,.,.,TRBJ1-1,ASGGDEAF
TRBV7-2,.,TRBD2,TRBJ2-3,ASSLQRGATDTQY
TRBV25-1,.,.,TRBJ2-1,ASSAPEGDPSYNEQF
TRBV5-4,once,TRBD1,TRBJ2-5,ASSPMDRGTRETQY
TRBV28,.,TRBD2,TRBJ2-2,ASSSNSGRGYTGELF
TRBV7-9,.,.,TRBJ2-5,SSSLWDTSFQETQY
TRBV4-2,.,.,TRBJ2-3,ASSQGRASEIADTQY
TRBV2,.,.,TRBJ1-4,ASSDYGVNEKLF
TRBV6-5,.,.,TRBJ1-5,ASSRGGQHGQPQH
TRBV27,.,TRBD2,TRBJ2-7,ASSWESGIFHEQY
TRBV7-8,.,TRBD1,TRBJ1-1,ASSQQGMNTEAF
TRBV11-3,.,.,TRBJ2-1,ASSLVVGEDHEQF
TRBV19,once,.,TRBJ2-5,ASSIWGRETQY
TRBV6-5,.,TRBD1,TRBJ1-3,ASSYRGRPGNTIY
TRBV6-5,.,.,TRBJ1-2,ASSYFFGSSYGYT
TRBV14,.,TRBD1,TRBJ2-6,ASSQELRSWTGGDPFSGANVLT
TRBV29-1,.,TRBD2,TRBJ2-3,SVENVAGEGTDTQY
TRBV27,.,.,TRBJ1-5,ASSFQGQPQH
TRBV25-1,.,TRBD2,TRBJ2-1,ATSVSSGSDEQF
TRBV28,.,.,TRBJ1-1,ASSGGEAEAF
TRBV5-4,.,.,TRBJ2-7,ASSSKTGSYEQY
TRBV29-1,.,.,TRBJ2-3,SVEVGGSTDTQY
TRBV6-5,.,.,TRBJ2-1,ASSMSGQPYNEQF
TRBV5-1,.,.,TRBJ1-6,ASSLGGGSPLH
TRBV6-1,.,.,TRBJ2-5,ASSSSETQY
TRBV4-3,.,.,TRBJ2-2,ASSQGYYNTGELF
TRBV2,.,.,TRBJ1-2,ASSLPGAVYGYT
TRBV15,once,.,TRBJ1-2,ATSRDLRGPGGYT
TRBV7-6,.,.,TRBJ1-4,ASSRSWPTGGILF
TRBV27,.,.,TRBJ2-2,ASSFRTGELF
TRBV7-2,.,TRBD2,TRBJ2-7,ASTPAGSGVTYEQY
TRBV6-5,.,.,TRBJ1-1,ASSLHGKNTEAF
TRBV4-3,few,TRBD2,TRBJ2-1,ASSQDGAGGPNEQF
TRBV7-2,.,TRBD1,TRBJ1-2,ASSRRNDRDGYT
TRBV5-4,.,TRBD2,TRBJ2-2,ASSPAGSNGELF
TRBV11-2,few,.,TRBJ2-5,ASSPPLRVQETQY
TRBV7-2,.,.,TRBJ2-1,ASSTRQSTITLEQF
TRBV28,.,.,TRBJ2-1,ASNGTPHFNEQF
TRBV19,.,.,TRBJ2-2,ASRGRGNTGELF
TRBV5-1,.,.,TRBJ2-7,ASREGQSYEQY
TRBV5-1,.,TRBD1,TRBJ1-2,ASSLETNTGAYT